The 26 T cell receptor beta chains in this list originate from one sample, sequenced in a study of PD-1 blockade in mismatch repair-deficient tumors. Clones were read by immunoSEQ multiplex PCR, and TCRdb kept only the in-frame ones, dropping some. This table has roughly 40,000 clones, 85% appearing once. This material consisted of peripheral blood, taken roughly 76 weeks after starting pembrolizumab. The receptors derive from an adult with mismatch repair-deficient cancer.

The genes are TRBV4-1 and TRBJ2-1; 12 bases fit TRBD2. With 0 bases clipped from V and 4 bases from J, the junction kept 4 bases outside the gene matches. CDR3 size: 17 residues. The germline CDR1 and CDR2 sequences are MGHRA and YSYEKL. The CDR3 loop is CASSQETSGRPYNEQFF. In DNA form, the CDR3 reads TGCGCCAGCAGCCAAGAAACTAGCGGGAGGCCTTACAATGAGCAGTTCTTC.

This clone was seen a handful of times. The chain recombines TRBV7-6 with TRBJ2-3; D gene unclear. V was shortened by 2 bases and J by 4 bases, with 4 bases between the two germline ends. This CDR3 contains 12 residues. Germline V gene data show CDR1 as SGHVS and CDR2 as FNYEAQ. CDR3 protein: CASSLPADTQYF. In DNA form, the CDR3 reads TGTGCCAGCAGCTTACCGGCAGATACGCAGTATTTT. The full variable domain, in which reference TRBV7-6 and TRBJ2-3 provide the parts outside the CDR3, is GAGVSQSPRYKVTKRGQDVALRCDPISGHVSLYWYRQALGQGPEFLTYFNYEAQQDKSGLPNDRFSAERPEGSISTLTIQRTEQRDSAMYRCASSLPADTQYFGPGTRLTVL.

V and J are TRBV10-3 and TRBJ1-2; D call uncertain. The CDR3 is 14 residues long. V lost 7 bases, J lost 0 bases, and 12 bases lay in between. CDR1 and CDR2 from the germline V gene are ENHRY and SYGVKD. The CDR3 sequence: CAITGLPANYGYTF. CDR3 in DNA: TGTGCCATCACCGGACTGCCGGCTAACTATGGCTACACCTTC.

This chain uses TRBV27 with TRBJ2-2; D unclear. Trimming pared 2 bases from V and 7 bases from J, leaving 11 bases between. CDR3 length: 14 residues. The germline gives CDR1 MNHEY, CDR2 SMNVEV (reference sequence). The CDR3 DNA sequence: TGTGCCAGCAGTTTAGTGCGGTACAGCGGGGAGCTGTTTTTT. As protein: CASSLVRYSGELFF.

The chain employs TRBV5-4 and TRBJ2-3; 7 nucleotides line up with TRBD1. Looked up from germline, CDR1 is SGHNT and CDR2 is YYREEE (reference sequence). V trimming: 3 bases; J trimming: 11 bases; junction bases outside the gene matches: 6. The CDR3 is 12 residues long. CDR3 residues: CASSSDRVGQYF. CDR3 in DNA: TGTGCCAGCAGCTCCGACAGGGTGGGGCAGTATTTT.

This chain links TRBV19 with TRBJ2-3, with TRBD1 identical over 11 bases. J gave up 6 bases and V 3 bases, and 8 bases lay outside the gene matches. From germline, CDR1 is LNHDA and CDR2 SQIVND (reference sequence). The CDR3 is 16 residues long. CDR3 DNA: TGTGCCAGTAGTATTGGGACAGGGGGACCTTTCGATACGCAGTATTTT. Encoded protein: CASSIGTGGPFDTQYF.

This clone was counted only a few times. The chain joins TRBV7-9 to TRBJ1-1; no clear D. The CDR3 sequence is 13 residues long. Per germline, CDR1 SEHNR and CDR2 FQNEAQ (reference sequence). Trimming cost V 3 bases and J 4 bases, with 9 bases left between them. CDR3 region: CASSLGGATEAFF. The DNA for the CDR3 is TGTGCCAGCAGCTTGGGCGGCGCCACTGAAGCTTTCTTT.

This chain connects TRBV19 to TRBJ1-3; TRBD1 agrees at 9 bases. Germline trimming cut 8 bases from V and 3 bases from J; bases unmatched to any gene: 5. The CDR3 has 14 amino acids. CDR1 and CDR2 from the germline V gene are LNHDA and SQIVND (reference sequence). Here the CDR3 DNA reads TGTGCCAGTTCCTCGGACAGGGGTGGAAACACCATATATTTT. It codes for CASSSDRGGNTIYF. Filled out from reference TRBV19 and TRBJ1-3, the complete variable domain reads DGGITQSPKYLFRKEGQNVTLSCEQNLNHDAMYWYRQDPGQGLRLIYYSQIVNDFQKGDIAEGYSVSREKKESFPLTVTSAQKNPTAFYLCASSSDRGGNTIYFGEGSWLTVV.

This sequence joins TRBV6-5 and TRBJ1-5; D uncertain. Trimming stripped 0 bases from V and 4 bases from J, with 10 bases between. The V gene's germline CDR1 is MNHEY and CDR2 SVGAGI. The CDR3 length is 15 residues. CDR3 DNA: TGTGCCAGCAGTTACTCCAGCGGCGTAAATCAGCCCCAGCATTTT. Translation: CASSYSSGVNQPQHF.

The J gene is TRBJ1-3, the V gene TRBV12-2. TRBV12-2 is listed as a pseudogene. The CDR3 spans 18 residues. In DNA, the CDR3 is TGTGCAAGTCGCTTAGCGGGAACTCGCTTGGGCCCTGGAAACACCATATATTTT. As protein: CASRLAGTRLGPGNTIYF.

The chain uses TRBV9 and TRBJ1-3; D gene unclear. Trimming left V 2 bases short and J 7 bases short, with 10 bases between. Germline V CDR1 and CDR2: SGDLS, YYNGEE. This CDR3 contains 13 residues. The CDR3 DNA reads TGTGCCAGCAGCGTCGGTTCGGGGAACACCATATATTTT. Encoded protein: CASSVGSGNTIYF.

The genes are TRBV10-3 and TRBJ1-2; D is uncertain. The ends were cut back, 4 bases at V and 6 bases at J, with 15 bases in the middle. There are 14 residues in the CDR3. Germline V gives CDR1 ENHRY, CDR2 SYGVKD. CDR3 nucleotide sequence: TGTGCCATCAGTGTCCGGGATCTAGGAGATGGCTACACCTTC. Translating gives CAISVRDLGDGYTF.

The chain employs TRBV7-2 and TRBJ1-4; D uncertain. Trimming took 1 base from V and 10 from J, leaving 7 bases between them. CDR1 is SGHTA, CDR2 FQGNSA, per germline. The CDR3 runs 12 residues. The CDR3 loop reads CASSLERGKLFF. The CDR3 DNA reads TGTGCCAGCAGCTTAGAGCGTGGAAAACTGTTTTTT.

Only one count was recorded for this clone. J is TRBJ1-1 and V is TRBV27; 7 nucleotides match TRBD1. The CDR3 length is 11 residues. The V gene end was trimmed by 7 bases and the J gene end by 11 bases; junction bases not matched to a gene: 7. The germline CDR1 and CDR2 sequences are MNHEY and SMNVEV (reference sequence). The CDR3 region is CASTRGGEAFF. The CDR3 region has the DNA TGTGCCAGCACCAGGGGGGGAGAGGCTTTCTTT.

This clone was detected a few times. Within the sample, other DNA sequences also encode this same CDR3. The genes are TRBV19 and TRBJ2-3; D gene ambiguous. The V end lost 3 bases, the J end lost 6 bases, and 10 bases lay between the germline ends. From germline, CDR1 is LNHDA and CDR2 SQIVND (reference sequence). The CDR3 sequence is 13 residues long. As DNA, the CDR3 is TGTGCCAGTAGTATTGACCCCAGGGATACGCAGTATTTT. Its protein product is CASSIDPRDTQYF. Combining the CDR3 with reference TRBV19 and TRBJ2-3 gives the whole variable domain DGGITQSPKYLFRKEGQNVTLSCEQNLNHDAMYWYRQDPGQGLRLIYYSQIVNDFQKGDIAEGYSVSREKKESFPLTVTSAQKNPTAFYLCASSIDPRDTQYFGPGTRLTVL.

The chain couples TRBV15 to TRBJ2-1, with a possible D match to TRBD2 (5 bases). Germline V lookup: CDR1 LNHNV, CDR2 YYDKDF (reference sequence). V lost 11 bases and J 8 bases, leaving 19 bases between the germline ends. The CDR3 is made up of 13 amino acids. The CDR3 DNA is TGTGCCGCCTCTAGCTACGTATCGTATGAGCAGTTCTTC. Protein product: CAASSYVSYEQFF.

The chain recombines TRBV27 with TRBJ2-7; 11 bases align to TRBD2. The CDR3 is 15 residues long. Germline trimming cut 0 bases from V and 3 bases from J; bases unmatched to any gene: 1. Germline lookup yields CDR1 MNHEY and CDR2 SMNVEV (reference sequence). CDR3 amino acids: CASSLSTSGNYEQYF. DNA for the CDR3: TGTGCCAGCAGTTTATCGACTAGCGGGAACTACGAGCAGTACTTC.

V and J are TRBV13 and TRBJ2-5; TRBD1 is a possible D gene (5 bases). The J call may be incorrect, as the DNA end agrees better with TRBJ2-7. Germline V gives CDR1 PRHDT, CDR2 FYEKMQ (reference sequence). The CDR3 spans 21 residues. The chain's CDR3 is CASSDRPPGIGVDTGRYEQYF. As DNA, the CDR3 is TGTGCCAGCAGCGATAGGCCCCCAGGGATTGGAGTCGATACGGGCCGATACGAGCAGTACTTC.

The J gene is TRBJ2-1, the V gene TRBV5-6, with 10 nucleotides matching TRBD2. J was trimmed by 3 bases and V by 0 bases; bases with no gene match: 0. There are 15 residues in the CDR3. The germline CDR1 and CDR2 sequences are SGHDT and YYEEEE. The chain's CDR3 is CASSLGLAGYNEQFF. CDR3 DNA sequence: TGTGCCAGCAGCTTGGGACTAGCGGGCTACAATGAGCAGTTCTTC.

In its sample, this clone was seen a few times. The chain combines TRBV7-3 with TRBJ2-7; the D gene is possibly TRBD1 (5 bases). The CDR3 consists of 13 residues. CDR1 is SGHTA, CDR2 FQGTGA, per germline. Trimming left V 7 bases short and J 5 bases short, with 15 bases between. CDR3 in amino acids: CASTETRDHEQYF. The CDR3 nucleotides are TGTGCCAGCACCGAAACCAGGGATCACGAGCAGTACTTC.

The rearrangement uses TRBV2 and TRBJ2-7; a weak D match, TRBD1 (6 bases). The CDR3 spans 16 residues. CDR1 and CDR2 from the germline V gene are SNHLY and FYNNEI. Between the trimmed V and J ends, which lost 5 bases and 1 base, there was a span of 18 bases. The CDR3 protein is CASSFPVGQSSYEQYF. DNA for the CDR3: TGTGCCAGCAGTTTCCCGGTTGGACAGAGTTCCTACGAGCAGTACTTC.

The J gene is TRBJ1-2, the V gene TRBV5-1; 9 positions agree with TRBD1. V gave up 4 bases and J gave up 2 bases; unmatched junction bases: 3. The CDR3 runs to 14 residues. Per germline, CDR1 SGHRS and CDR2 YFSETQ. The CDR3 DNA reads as TGCGCCAGCAGCCCCGACAGGGGGAACTATGGCTACACCTTC. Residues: CASSPDRGNYGYTF.

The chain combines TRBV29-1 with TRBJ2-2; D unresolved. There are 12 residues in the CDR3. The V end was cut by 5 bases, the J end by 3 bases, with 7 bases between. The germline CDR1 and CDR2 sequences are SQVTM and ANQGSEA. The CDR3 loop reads CSVSPDTGELFF. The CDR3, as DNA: TGCAGCGTTTCTCCGGACACCGGGGAGCTGTTTTTT.

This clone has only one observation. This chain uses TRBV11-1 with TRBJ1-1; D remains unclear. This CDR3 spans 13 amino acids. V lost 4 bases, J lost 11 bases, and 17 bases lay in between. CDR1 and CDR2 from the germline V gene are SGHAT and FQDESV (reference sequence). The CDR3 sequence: CASSSPGVPEAFF. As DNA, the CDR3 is TGTGCCAGCAGCTCACCGGGCGTCCCGGAGGCTTTCTTT.

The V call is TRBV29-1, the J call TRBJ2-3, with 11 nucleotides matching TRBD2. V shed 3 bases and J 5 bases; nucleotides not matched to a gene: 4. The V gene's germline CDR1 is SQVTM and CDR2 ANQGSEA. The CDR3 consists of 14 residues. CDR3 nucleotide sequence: TGCAGCGTTGAGTACGGACTAGCGGGAGATACGCAGTATTTT. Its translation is CSVEYGLAGDTQYF.

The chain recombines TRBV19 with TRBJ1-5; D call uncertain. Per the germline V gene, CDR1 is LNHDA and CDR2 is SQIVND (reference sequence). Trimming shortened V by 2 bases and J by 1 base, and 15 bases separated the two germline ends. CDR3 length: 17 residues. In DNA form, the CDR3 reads TGTGCCAGTAGTATAAGGCCCTCTACCGGAAGCAATCAGCCCCAGCATTTT. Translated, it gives CASSIRPSTGSNQPQHF. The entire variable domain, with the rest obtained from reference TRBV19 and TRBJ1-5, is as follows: DGGITQSPKYLFRKEGQNVTLSCEQNLNHDAMYWYRQDPGQGLRLIYYSQIVNDFQKGDIAEGYSVSREKKESFPLTVTSAQKNPTAFYLCASSIRPSTGSNQPQHFGDGTRLSIL.